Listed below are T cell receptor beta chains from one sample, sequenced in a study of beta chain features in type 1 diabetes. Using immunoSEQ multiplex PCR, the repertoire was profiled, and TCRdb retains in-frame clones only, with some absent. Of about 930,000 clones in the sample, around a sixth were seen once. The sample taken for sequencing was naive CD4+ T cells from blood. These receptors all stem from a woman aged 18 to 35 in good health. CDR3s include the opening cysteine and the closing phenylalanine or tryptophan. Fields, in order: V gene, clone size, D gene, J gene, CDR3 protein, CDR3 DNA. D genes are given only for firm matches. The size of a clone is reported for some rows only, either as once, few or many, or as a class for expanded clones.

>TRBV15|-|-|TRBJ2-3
CATSRARDSSTDTQYF
TGTGCCACCAGCAGAGCGCGAGACAGTTCCACAGATACGCAGTATTTT
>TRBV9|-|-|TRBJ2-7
CASSVDVGAYEQYF
TGTGCCAGCAGCGTAGACGTAGGGGCCTACGAGCAGTACTTC
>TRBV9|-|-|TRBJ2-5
CASSVMPEMRETQYF
TGTGCCAGCAGCGTAATGCCAGAAATGCGAGAGACCCAGTACTTC
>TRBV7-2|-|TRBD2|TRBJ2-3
CASSPFSGSSTDTQYF
TGTGCCAGCAGCCCATTTAGCGGGTCTAGCACAGATACGCAGTATTTT
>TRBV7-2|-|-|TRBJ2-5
CASSYSPLPGWEQYF
TGTGCCAGCAGCTACAGCCCGTTACCGGGGTGGGAGCAGTACTTC
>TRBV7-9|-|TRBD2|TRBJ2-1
CASSLTQGAGETYNEQFF
TGTGCCAGCAGCTTAACCCAAGGAGCGGGAGAAACCTACAATGAGCAGTTCTTC
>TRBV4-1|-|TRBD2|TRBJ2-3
CASSQDPGGSGREGVTQYF
TGCGCCAGCAGCCAAGATCCCGGAGGTAGCGGGAGGGAAGGGGTTACGCAGTATTTT
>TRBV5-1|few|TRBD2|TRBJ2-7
CASSLALAGSWAYEQYF
TGCGCCAGCAGCTTGGCTCTAGCGGGGAGCTGGGCCTACGAGCAGTACTTC
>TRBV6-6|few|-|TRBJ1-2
CAISENYGYTF
TGTGCCATCAGCGAGAACTATGGCTACACCTTC
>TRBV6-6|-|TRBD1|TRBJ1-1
CASSGGTGLLEAFF
TGTGCCAGCAGTGGCGGGACAGGACTACTTGAAGCTTTCTTT
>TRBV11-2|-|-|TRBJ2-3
CASSRLQGGTDTQYF
TGTGCCAGCAGCCGACTGCAGGGGGGGACAGATACGCAGTATTTT
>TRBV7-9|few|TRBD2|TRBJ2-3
CASSFASGTDTQYF
TGTGCCAGCAGCTTTGCTAGCGGTACAGATACGCAGTATTTT
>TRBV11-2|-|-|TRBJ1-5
CASSLLSNQPQHF
TGTGCCAGCAGCCTCCTTAGCAATCAGCCCCAGCATTTT
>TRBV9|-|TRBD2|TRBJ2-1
CASSARWGTSGRIEQFF
TGTGCCAGCAGCGCCCGGTGGGGGACTAGCGGGAGAATTGAGCAGTTCTTC
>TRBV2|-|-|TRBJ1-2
CASRRNLADSHYGYTF
TGTGCCAGCAGAAGAAACCTCGCGGACAGTCACTATGGCTACACCTTC
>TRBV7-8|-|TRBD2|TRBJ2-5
CASSLGTSGRYETQYF
TGTGCCAGCAGCTTAGGGACTAGCGGGAGGTATGAGACCCAGTACTTC
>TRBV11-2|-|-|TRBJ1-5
CASSFQGNQPQHF
TGTGCCAGCAGCTTCCAGGGCAATCAGCCCCAGCATTTT
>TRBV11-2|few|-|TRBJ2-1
CASTKRYRDNWHNEQFF
TGTGCCAGCACCAAGCGATACCGGGACAACTGGCACAATGAGCAGTTCTTC
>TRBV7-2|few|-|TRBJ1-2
CASRKDGSYGYTF
TGTGCCAGCAGAAAGGACGGAAGCTATGGCTACACCTTC
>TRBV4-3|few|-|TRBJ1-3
CASSRETGFQGNTIYF
TGCGCCAGCAGCCGGGAAACGGGGTTTCAAGGAAACACCATATATTTT
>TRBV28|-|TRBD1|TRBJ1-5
CASSFRGQGTQPQHF
TGTGCCAGCAGCTTCAGGGGACAGGGAACTCAGCCCCAGCATTTT
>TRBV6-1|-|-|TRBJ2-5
CASSSVRGRQETQYF
TGTGCCAGCAGTTCGGTGAGGGGCCGACAAGAGACCCAGTACTTC
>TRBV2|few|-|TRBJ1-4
CASSDGRGTEKLFF
TGTGCCAGCAGTGATGGCAGGGGTACTGAAAAACTGTTTTTT
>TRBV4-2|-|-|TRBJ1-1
CASSQEVSENTEAFF
TGTGCCAGCAGCCAAGAAGTGTCAGAGAACACTGAAGCTTTCTTT
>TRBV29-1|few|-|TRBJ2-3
CSGNYRDTQYF
TGCAGCGGGAACTATCGGGATACGCAGTATTTT
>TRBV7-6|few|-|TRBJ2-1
CASRGGGDGIYNEQFF
TGTGCCAGCAGAGGGGGAGGGGACGGAATTTACAATGAGCAGTTCTTC
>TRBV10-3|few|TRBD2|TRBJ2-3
CATRSGTSGTDTQYF
TGTGCCACCCGATCCGGGACTAGCGGCACAGATACGCAGTATTTT
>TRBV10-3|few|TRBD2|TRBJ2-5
CAIRDLAGRGETQYF
TGTGCCATCAGAGATCTAGCGGGGCGCGGGGAGACCCAGTACTTC
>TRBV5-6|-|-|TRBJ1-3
CASSLIGTGPGNTIYF
TGTGCCAGCAGCTTGATTGGGACTGGCCCTGGAAACACCATATATTTT
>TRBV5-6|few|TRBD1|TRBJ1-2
CASSSGTGWGYTF
TGTGCCAGCAGCTCAGGGACAGGCTGGGGCTACACCTTC
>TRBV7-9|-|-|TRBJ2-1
CASSLLGLTYNEQFF
TGTGCCAGCAGCTTACTGGGCCTCACCTACAATGAGCAGTTCTTC
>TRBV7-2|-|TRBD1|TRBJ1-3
CASSYLTGGLSSIYF
TGTGCCAGCAGCTACCTGACAGGGGGCCTTTCATCCATATATTTT
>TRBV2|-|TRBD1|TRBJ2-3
CASSRQGRVRTDTQYF
TGTGCCAGCAGCAGACAGGGCCGGGTTCGCACAGATACGCAGTATTTT
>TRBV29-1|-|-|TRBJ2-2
CSVTKNTGELFF
TGCAGCGTTACAAAGAACACCGGGGAGCTGTTTTTT
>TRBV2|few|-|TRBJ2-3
CASSGQDTDTQYF
TGTGCCAGCAGTGGACAGGACACAGATACGCAGTATTTT
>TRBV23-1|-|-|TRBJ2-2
CASSQSWVGELFF
TGCGCCAGCAGTCAATCCTGGGTCGGGGAGCTGTTTTTT
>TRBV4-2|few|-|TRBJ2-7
CASSQETSLAYEQYF
TGTGCCAGCAGCCAAGAGACAAGTCTAGCCTACGAGCAGTACTTC
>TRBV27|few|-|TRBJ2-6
CASSPRAGANVLTF
TGTGCCAGCAGTCCGCGTGCAGGGGCCAACGTCCTGACTTTC
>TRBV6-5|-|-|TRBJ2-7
CASSSTSRPYEQYF
TGTGCCAGCAGTTCCACTAGCAGACCCTACGAGCAGTACTTC
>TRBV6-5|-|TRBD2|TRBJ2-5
CASSYSRPSGQETQYF
TGTGCCAGCAGTTACTCCAGGCCTAGCGGCCAAGAGACCCAGTACTTC
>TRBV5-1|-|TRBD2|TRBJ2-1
CASRTTGTSHNEQFF
TGCGCCAGCCGAACGACCGGGACTAGCCACAATGAGCAGTTCTTC
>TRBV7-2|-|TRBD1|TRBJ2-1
CASSRWDRSNEQFF
TGTGCCAGCAGCCGGTGGGACAGGTCGAATGAGCAGTTCTTC
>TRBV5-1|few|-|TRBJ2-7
CASSLEGATRLDEQYF
TGCGCCAGCAGCTTGGAAGGGGCTACGCGACTCGACGAGCAGTACTTC
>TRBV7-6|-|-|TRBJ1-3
CASSPSPGYRSGNTIYF
TGTGCCAGCAGCCCTTCTCCTGGGTACCGCTCTGGAAACACCATATATTTT
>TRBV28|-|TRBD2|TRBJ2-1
CASRGLNNEQFF
TGTGCCAGCAGGGGACTAAACAATGAGCAGTTCTTC
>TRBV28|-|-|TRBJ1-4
CASSTSTPGKLFF
TGTGCCAGCAGTACAAGTACCCCGGGGAAACTGTTTTTT
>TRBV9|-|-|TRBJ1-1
CASSARPVDTEAFF
TGTGCCAGCAGCGCTCGCCCAGTAGACACTGAAGCTTTCTTT
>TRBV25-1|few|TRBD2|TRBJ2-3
CASSERRGRVADTQYF
TGTGCCAGCAGTGAACGACGCGGGAGGGTGGCGGATACGCAGTATTTT
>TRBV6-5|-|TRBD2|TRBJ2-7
CASTAREDAYEQYF
TGTGCCAGCACGGCGCGGGAGGACGCCTACGAGCAGTACTTC
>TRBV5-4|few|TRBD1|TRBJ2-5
CASSPGTGSETQYF
TGTGCCAGCAGCCCCGGGACAGGGTCCGAGACCCAGTACTTC
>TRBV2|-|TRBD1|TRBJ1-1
CASSVQGAWSEAFF
TGTGCCAGCAGTGTGCAGGGGGCTTGGTCTGAAGCTTTCTTT
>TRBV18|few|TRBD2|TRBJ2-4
CASSRGSGQLQTKNIQYF
TGTGCCAGCTCACGGGGTAGCGGGCAGCTACAGACCAAAAACATTCAGTACTTC
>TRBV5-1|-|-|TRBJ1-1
CASSLYRAATEAFF
TGCGCCAGCAGCTTGTACAGGGCAGCCACTGAAGCTTTCTTT
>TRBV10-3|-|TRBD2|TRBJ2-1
CAIRLAGEGNEQFF
TGTGCCATCAGACTAGCGGGAGAGGGTAATGAGCAGTTCTTC
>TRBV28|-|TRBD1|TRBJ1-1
CASSYPGGLAFF
TGTGCCAGCAGTTACCCAGGGGGGCTCGCTTTCTTT
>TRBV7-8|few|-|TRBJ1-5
CASRVGRVPNQPQHF
TGTGCCAGCAGGGTAGGGAGGGTCCCCAATCAGCCCCAGCATTTT
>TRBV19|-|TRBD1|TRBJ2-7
CASSSPGQGAYEQYF
TGTGCCAGTAGTTCCCCGGGACAGGGGGCATACGAGCAGTACTTC
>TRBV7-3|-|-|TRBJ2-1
CASSLGHEQFF
TGTGCCAGCAGCTTAGGGCATGAGCAGTTCTTC
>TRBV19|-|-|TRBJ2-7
CASSIMAGYYEQYF
TGTGCCAGTAGTATAATGGCAGGTTACTACGAGCAGTACTTC